This T cell receptor beta chain originates from a study of PD-L1 blockade in urothelial cancer (dated by TCRdb to the late 2010s). As for the study more broadly: Therapy was started at some point between 2013 and 2015 for all patients, and atezolizumab 1,200 mg was administered intravenously every 3 weeks. Twenty-five of 29 patients were males with bladder-origin urothelial cancer, and about 65% of the 29 reported a prior smoking history. An ECOG performance status of 0 or 1 was recorded for the patients, and 0 to 3 prior chemotherapy regimens had been received by the patients. Blood samples were analyzed at 3 weeks after treatment start (second dose) and at 6 weeks after treatment start. Blood samples gave median yields of approximately 130,000 T cells and some 80,000 unique TCRs, along with a median clonality of 0.080. An exploratory multi-omic analysis was conducted of the somatic, immune and clinical correlates of response to PD-L1 blockade with atezolizumab in urothelial cancer. TCR sequencing covered pretreatment tumor samples and matched, serially collected peripheral blood taken before and after atezolizumab treatment. Progression-free survival longer than 6 months counted as durable clinical benefit, and TCR features were additionally tested against both progression-free and overall survival. In the same patients, pretreatment tumors underwent whole exome sequencing and RNA sequencing in addition to TCR sequencing. Fewer than ten patients achieved durable clinical benefit and approximately 20 did not. Some 30 patients had pretreatment blood TCR-seq, roughly 24 had at least one posttreatment blood collection, and roughly 24 had tumor TCR-seq.

This clone was seen a handful of times. What this receptor recognizes is not known. No base-level quality is on record; no much larger clone is a single base apart. Study-level results and caveats: Because the sample size was small (n of about 30) and many exploratory analyses were performed, the results are intended to be hypothesis-generating. Improved progression-free and overall survival was associated with having pretreatment peripheral blood TCR clonality below the median. Patients with durable benefit showed greater expansion of tumor-associated TCR clones in peripheral blood 3 weeks after starting treatment (n ≈ 23, p = 0.022).

Synthetic TCR analog templates were spiked into each PCR so that absolute template abundance could be estimated from read counts. The immunoSEQ assay was used to amplify TCRbeta CDR3 regions from genomic DNA with bias-controlled V and J gene primers. Rearranged TCRbeta segments were sequenced at approximately 20X coverage. The paper's data handling went like this. Sequencing errors were corrected by clustering and CDR3s were annotated against IMGT to assign V, D and J genes. Downstream analyses used only productive TCRbeta rearrangements, leaving out any out-of-frame or stop-codon sequences. To compute clonality, Shannon entropy was normalized by the log of the number of unique productive sequences and then subtracted from one. Clones differing between time points or between blood and tumor were identified by Fisher's exact test with Benjamini-Hochberg correction at adjusted p below 0.01. TCRdb took over this immuneACCESS table, retaining in-frame rearrangements with V and J assigned. Such tables are incomplete; in checked studies, under half of the missing clones stem from an unresolved V gene, and the remainder is unexplained. V and J calls plus clone size are reproduced from that table; the DNA served to infer D and trimming. For this sample the table gives tens of thousands of clones, of which over 80% were detected only once. The ten largest clones take up roughly 9.2% of the sample.

The time point label corresponds to: pretreatment peripheral blood. A cohort of more than 25 patients with locally advanced or metastatic urothelial carcinoma, treated at Memorial Sloan Kettering on a trial protocol, was included. Peripheral blood mononuclear cells were collected pretreatment and during treatment, at between 1 and 8 total time points per patient. The Qiagen DNeasy Blood extraction kit was used to purify genomic DNA from total PBMCs and tumor samples. PBMCs were collected pretreatment and during treatment, and were isolated and stored as previously described. This specimen consisted of PBMCs, obtained around atezolizumab (anti-PD-L1) treatment. This TCR derives from a woman in her sixties or seventies with urothelial cancer.

The bases read TGCGCCAGCAGCCAAGTTAGCGGGACGAACACCGGGGAGCTGTTTTTT. Its coded protein is CASSQVSGTNTGELFF. In this chain, TRBV4-1 is recombined with TRBJ2-2, with 8 junctional bases fitting TRBD2. CDR1 MGHRA and CDR2 YSYEKL are derived from the germline V gene. After removal of 1 base from V and 0 bases from J, the junction retains 1 base not matched to a gene. The CDR3 goes from the cysteine to the phenylalanine over 16 residues. The only DNA kept is the CDR3, 48 bases in frame from the first base.